Each of the 12 T cell receptor beta chains below was sequenced from the same sample in a study of shared clonotypes between healthy human individuals. Profiled with immunoSEQ multiplex PCR; TCRdb holds only in-frame clones, not every one. The repertoire consists of over 2,000,000 clones, with around 93% occurring once and the leading ten covering about 1.7%. CD45RO-negative cells were positively selected for CCR7, leaving out terminally differentiated effector memory CD45RA+ cells. Sequenced: naive CD8+ T cells from PBMCs. The source of these receptors is a man aged 18 to 29 in good health. Some clones in this sample may be carry-over from other donors' samples.

This sequence joins TRBV28 and TRBJ2-7; D perhaps matches TRBD2 (6 bases). V lost 5 bases and J lost 0, with 11 bases in between. Germline V gene lookup returns CDR1 MDHEN and CDR2 SYDVKM. This CDR3 contains 14 residues. This chain's CDR3 is CASSAGSNSYEQYF. The CDR3 DNA follows: TGTGCCAGCAGTGCCGGGAGCAACTCCTACGAGCAGTACTTC.

This clone was counted between two and nine times. Other DNA sequences from this sample encode an identical CDR3 as well. The chain has TRBV5-6 and TRBJ1-6; D not certain. The CDR3 runs 12 residues. Between the trimmed V and J ends, which lost 0 bases and 7 bases, there was a span of 2 bases. Germline V lookup: CDR1 SGHDT, CDR2 YYEEEE. CDR3 bases: TGTGCCAGCAGCTTGGGGAATTCACCCCTCCACTTT. It encodes CASSLGNSPLHF.

This clone was observed once. The V gene is TRBV28, the J gene TRBJ1-1; 10 bases fit TRBD1. There are 16 residues in the CDR3. Losses at the gene ends were 5 bases for V and 0 bases for J; bases not matched to a gene: 6. Germline CDR1 reads MDHEN; CDR2 reads SYDVKM. The CDR3 loop is CASSPRDRGLNTEAFF. CDR3 DNA sequence: TGTGCCAGCAGTCCGCGGGACAGGGGATTGAACACTGAAGCTTTCTTT.

The CDR3 nucleotides are TGCGCCAGCAGCCAAGCAATCGGGGAGAGGGCCGGGGAGCTGTTTTTT. The encoded protein is CASSQAIGERAGELFF. The chain links TRBV4-1 to TRBJ2-2, with a tentative D call TRBD2 (5 bases). The CDR3 consists of 16 residues. Trimming shortened V by 1 base and J by 6 bases, and 15 bases separated the two germline ends. Looked up from germline, CDR1 is MGHRA and CDR2 is YSYEKL.

The rearrangement joins TRBV29-1 to TRBJ2-3; 8 bases align to TRBD2. J lost 4 bases, V lost 4 bases, and 4 bases had no gene match. Per the germline V gene, CDR1 is SQVTM and CDR2 is ANQGSEA. The CDR3 spans 13 residues. CDR3 sequence (DNA): TGCAGCGTTGCCGGGACTAGATCAGATACGCAGTATTTT. Protein: CSVAGTRSDTQYF.

Note on this clone: One end of the junction does not line up with germline, which may come from a read error. This chain links TRBV28 with TRBJ2-3, with a tentative D call TRBD1 (5 bases). CDR1 is MDHEN and CDR2 is SYDVKM in the germline V gene. This CDR3 is 16 amino acids long. This CDR3 is CASSLSLHKGVPEECF. The CDR3 coding sequence is TGTGCCAGCAGTTTGTCGCTCCACAAAGGGGTGCCCGAAGAGTGTTTT.

CDR3 protein: CASSLTGGGRSYNEQFF. The CDR3 DNA is TGCGCCAGCAGCTTAACAGGGGGCGGTAGGTCCTACAATGAGCAGTTCTTC. This chain uses TRBV5-1 with TRBJ2-1, with 9 nucleotides matching TRBD1. Germline-derived CDR1 and CDR2 are SGHRS and YFSETQ. The CDR3 contains 17 residues. The V and J ends lost 2 bases and 1 base, in that order; junction bases with no gene match: 7. Supplemented by reference TRBV5-1 and TRBJ2-1, the full variable domain reads KAGVTQTPRYLIKTRGQQVTLSCSPISGHRSVSWYQQTPGQGLQFLFEYFSETQRNKGNFPGRFSGRQFSNSRSEMNVSTLELGDSALYLCASSLTGGGRSYNEQFFGPGTRLTVL.

This sequence joins TRBV27 and TRBJ2-1; 7 bases agree with TRBD2. The germline V gene encodes CDR1 MNHEY and CDR2 SMNVEV (reference sequence). Trimming at V came to 7 bases and at J to 7 bases, leaving 10 bases not matched to a gene. This CDR3 is 14 amino acids long. CDR3 in DNA: TGTGCCAGCACTGGGAGGGCCAGAGGGAATGAGCAGTTCTTC. Amino acids: CASTGRARGNEQFF.

The chain carries TRBV7-9 and TRBJ2-7; the D is unclear. The CDR3 consists of 13 residues. The germline gives CDR1 SEHNR, CDR2 FQNEAQ (reference sequence). The V end lost 5 bases, the J end lost 3 bases, and 11 bases lay between the germline ends. As DNA, the CDR3 is TGTGCCAGCAGCACGACCCTGAGCTACGAGCAGTACTTC. Protein: CASSTTLSYEQYF. The variable domain in full, with the rest retrieved from reference TRBV7-9 and TRBJ2-7, is DTGVSQNPRHKITKRGQNVTFRCDPISEHNRLYWYRQTLGQGPEFLTYFQNEAQLEKSRLLSDRFSAERPKGSFSTLEIQRTEQGDSAMYLCASSTTLSYEQYFGPGTRLTVT.

The chain employs TRBV28 and TRBJ2-1; D possibly matches TRBD1 or TRBD2 (6 bases each). Looked up from germline, CDR1 is MDHEN and CDR2 is SYDVKM. The ends were cut back, 6 bases at V and 1 base at J, with 22 bases in the middle. CDR3 length equals 18 residues. The CDR3 region is CASRRRAGAGPSYNEQFF. DNA of the CDR3: TGTGCCAGCAGACGCAGGGCAGGGGCGGGGCCTTCCTACAATGAGCAGTTCTTC.

This sequence joins TRBV11-2 and TRBJ2-5, with a tentative D call TRBD2 (5 bases). Germline V gene lookup returns CDR1 SGHAT and CDR2 FQNNGV. The CDR3 sequence is 15 residues long. V was pared by 3 bases and J by 2 bases, with 13 bases between. Here the CDR3 reads CASSFLSRVQETQYF. The CDR3 region has the DNA TGTGCCAGCAGCTTCCTCTCGCGGGTGCAAGAGACCCAGTACTTC.

This CDR3 is CASSVGLLQGEQFF. DNA of the CDR3: TGTGCCAGCAGCGTAGGACTTCTACAGGGTGAGCAGTTCTTC. The genes are TRBV9 and TRBJ2-1; the D gene is possibly TRBD1 (6 bases). Trimming shortened V by 0 bases and J by 9 bases, and 13 bases separated the two germline ends. This CDR3 region has 14 residues. Germline loops: CDR1 SGDLS, CDR2 YYNGEE.